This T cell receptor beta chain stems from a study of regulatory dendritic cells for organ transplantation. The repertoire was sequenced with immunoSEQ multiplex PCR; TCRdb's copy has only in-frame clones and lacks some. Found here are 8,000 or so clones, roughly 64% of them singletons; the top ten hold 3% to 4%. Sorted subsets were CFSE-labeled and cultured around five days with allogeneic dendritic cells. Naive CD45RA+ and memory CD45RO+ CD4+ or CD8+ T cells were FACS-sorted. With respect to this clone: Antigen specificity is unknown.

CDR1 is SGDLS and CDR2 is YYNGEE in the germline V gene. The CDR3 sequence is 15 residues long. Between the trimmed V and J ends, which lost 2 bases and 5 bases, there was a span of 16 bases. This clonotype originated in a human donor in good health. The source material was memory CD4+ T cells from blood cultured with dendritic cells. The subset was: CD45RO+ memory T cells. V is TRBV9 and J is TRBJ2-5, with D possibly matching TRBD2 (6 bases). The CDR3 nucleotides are TGTGCCAGCAGCGTTGACAGAGGGGCGGGGGAGACCCAGTACTTC. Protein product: CASSVDRGAGETQYF.